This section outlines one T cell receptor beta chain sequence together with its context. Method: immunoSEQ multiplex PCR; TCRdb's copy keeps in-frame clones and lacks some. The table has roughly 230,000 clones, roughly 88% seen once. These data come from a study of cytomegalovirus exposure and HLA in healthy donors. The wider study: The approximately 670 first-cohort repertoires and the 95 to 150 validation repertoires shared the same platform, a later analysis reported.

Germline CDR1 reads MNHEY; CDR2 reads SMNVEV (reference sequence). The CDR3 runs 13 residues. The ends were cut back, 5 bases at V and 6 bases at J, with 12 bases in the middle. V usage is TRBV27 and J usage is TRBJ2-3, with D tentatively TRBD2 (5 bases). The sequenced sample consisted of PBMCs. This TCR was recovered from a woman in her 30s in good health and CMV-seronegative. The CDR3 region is CASSLLVSDTQYF. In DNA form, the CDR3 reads TGTGCCAGCAGTCTACTAGTCTCGGATACGCAGTATTTT.